The rows below give T cell receptor beta chains drawn from one sample of a study of OX40 agonist ivuxolimab in advanced cancers. Produced via immunoSEQ multiplex PCR; TCRdb's table is partial and in-frame only. The sample has tens of thousands of clones, approximately 85% seen once; the top ten hold under 30%. This sample comprised CD4+ or CD8+ T cells sorted from blood, obtained in a trial of the OX40 agonist ivuxolimab. The source of these receptors is an adult with an advanced solid tumor such as melanoma, head and neck, liver or kidney cancer. CDR3s include the opening cysteine and the closing phenylalanine or tryptophan. A D gene is named only where the DNA matches it firmly. Clone size is shown for a subset of rows, as once, few, many or a class of expanded clone.

d_gene	v_gene	j_gene	abundance	CDR3nt	CDR3aa
NA	TRBV2	TRBJ1-1	NA	TGTGCCAGCAGCAGGGACCAAGTTGGGACTGAAGCTTTCTTT	CASSRDQVGTEAFF
NA	TRBV6-4	TRBJ2-2	NA	TGTGCCAGCCAGGAACAGGGTGACACCGGGGAGCTGTTTTTT	CASQEQGDTGELFF
TRBD2	TRBV10-3	TRBJ2-3	NA	TGTGCCATCAGTGGACTAGCGGGTTCAGATACGCAGTATTTT	CAISGLAGSDTQYF
NA	TRBV7-9	TRBJ2-5	NA	TGTGCCAGCAGCTTAAACAGGCGGGAGACCCAGTACTTC	CASSLNRRETQYF
TRBD1	TRBV30	TRBJ2-7	NA	TGTGCCTGGAGTGTTAGGGACAGGGCTCGGGGCGAGCAGTACTTC	CAWSVRDRARGEQYF
TRBD2	TRBV30	TRBJ2-2	few	TGTGCCTGGAGTGTACAGCGGGAGCACACCGGGGAGCTGTTTTTT	CAWSVQREHTGELFF
TRBD1	TRBV5-1	TRBJ2-1	once	TGCGCCAGCAGCTTGACGACAGGGTCCAGTGAGCAGTTCTTC	CASSLTTGSSEQFF
NA	TRBV2	TRBJ1-3	few	TGTGCCAGCAGTGAGAGAGGAAACACCATATATTTT	CASSERGNTIYF
TRBD2	TRBV6-4	TRBJ2-1	NA	TGTGCCAGCAGTGACTCTGCGGGGGGTGAGCAGTTCTTC	CASSDSAGGEQFF
NA	TRBV5-4	TRBJ1-1	few	TGTGCCAGCAGCTTGAAGGGCACTGAAGCTTTCTTT	CASSLKGTEAFF
TRBD1	TRBV7-3	TRBJ2-7	NA	TGTGCCAGCAGCTGGGGACAGGGTGACGAGCAGTACTTC	CASSWGQGDEQYF
NA	TRBV7-9	TRBJ1-3	NA	TGTGCCAGCAGCTTAGGACAGAACTCTGGAAACACCATATATTTT	CASSLGQNSGNTIYF
NA	TRBV18	TRBJ2-7	once	TGTGCCAGCTCACCAAACAGCTACGAGCAGTACTTC	CASSPNSYEQYF
TRBD2	TRBV19	TRBJ2-1	NA	TGTGCCAGTAGTCCCCTAGCGGGACGCGACAATGAGCAGTTCTTC	CASSPLAGRDNEQFF
NA	TRBV28	TRBJ1-5	NA	TGTGCCAGCAGTCCCGGACTGGGACTTAGGACCCAGCATTTT	CASSPGLGLRTQHF
NA	TRBV9	TRBJ1-2	NA	TGTGCCAGCAGCGGAGAATCCTCGAACTATGGCTACACCTTC	CASSGESSNYGYTF
TRBD2	TRBV11-2	TRBJ2-4	NA	TGTGCCAGCAGCTTAGTTAGCGGGGTAGCCAAAAACATTCAGTACTTC	CASSLVSGVAKNIQYF
NA	TRBV7-9	TRBJ2-7	NA	TGTGCCAGCAGCGATATGGCCTCCGAGCAGTACTTC	CASSDMASEQYF
NA	TRBV4-2	TRBJ2-7	NA	TGTGCCAGCAGCCAGAACGCGGGACCCTACGAGCAGTACTTC	CASSQNAGPYEQYF
NA	TRBV11-2	TRBJ2-1	NA	TGTGCCAGCAGCCAGCTCAGGGGATACAATGAGCAGTTCTTC	CASSQLRGYNEQFF
TRBD2	TRBV4-1	TRBJ2-7	NA	TGCGCCAGCAGCCAGGGGACTAGCGGGGCTCCCTACGAGCAGTACTTC	CASSQGTSGAPYEQYF
TRBD2	TRBV14	TRBJ2-3	NA	TGTGCCAGCGGACGACTAGCGGGCACAGATACGCAGTATTTT	CASGRLAGTDTQYF
NA	TRBV12-2	TRBJ2-3	NA	TGTGCAAGTCGCTTCAATTGTCCGGGGGGGGACAGCACAGATACGCAGTATTTT	CASRFNCPGGDSTDTQYF
TRBD1	TRBV5-6	TRBJ1-1	NA	TGTGCCAGCAGCGGGGGGACAGGGAACACTGAAGCTTTCTTT	CASSGGTGNTEAFF
NA	TRBV4-1	TRBJ2-7	NA	TGCGCCAGCAGCCAAGCAGGGACCTACGAGCAGTACTTC	CASSQAGTYEQYF
TRBD2	TRBV19	TRBJ2-1	once	TGTGCCAGTGACGGGACTAGCGGGAGGGCAACCTACAATGAGCAGTTCTTC	CASDGTSGRATYNEQFF
TRBD1	TRBV11-2	TRBJ2-7	NA	TGTGCCAGCAGCCCCGGACAGGGGAACTACGAGCAGTACTTC	CASSPGQGNYEQYF
NA	TRBV27	TRBJ2-7	NA	TGTGCCAGCAGTCCAAACCTCGGGACAACCTACGAGCAGTACTTC	CASSPNLGTTYEQYF
NA	TRBV7-6	TRBJ2-5	NA	TGTGCCAGCAGCTTAGCAGGCTGGGGGACAGAGACCCAGTACTTC	CASSLAGWGTETQYF
TRBD2	TRBV4-1	TRBJ2-7	NA	TGCGCCAGCAGCCAAGACCGGACTAGCGGATACGAGCAGTACTTC	CASSQDRTSGYEQYF
TRBD1	TRBV7-9	TRBJ2-1	medium-sized	TGTGCCAGCAGCCCACGACAGGGACATGAGCAGTTCTTC	CASSPRQGHEQFF
TRBD1	TRBV30	TRBJ1-4	NA	TGTGCCTGGAGTGTTCGACAGGGCAGGGGTGAAAAACTGTTTTTT	CAWSVRQGRGEKLFF
NA	TRBV18	TRBJ2-3	NA	TGTGCCAGCTCACCACCGGAATCTCCAACGCAGTATTTT	CASSPPESPTQYF
NA	TRBV7-2	TRBJ2-6	NA	TGTGCCAGCAGCTTGGGGGTATCTGGGGCCAACGTCCTGACTTTC	CASSLGVSGANVLTF
NA	TRBV11-2	TRBJ2-4	NA	TGTGCCAGCAGCTTAGACGTCGGGAGCCTTCTAGCCAAAAACATTCAGTACTTC	CASSLDVGSLLAKNIQYF
TRBD2	TRBV5-1	TRBJ2-3	NA	TGCGCCAGCAGCGGACTAGCGGGAACCACAGATACGCAGTATTTT	CASSGLAGTTDTQYF
NA	TRBV4-1	TRBJ2-7	NA	TGCGCCAGCAGCCAAGACAGCGGGCGCTCCTACGAGCAGTACTTC	CASSQDSGRSYEQYF
NA	TRBV18	TRBJ2-7	NA	TGTGCCAGCTCACCGGGGGGCTACGAGCAGTACTTC	CASSPGGYEQYF
NA	TRBV5-5	TRBJ1-2	NA	TGTGCCAGCAGCTTGGACAGGACGGATGGCTACACCTTC	CASSLDRTDGYTF
NA	TRBV30	TRBJ1-3	NA	TGTGCCTGGAGTTGGTCCTCTGGAAACACCATATATTTT	CAWSWSSGNTIYF
TRBD1	TRBV10-2	TRBJ2-7	NA	TGCGCCAGCAGTGACAGGGGGTTGGGCGAGCAGTACTTC	CASSDRGLGEQYF
NA	TRBV2	TRBJ2-1	NA	TGTGCCAGCAGTGATAAGGGTTGGGTCGTCAATGAGCAGTTCTTC	CASSDKGWVVNEQFF
NA	TRBV5-8	TRBJ1-1	few	TGTGCCAGCAGCATTGCGGTGAACACTGAAGCTTTCTTT	CASSIAVNTEAFF
NA	TRBV25-1	TRBJ1-3	medium-sized	TGTGCCAGCAGTCCCTCTGGAAACACCATATATTTT	CASSPSGNTIYF
TRBD2	TRBV7-6	TRBJ2-3	few	TGTGCCAGCAGCTTAGGCGGGAGTGGAGATACGCAGTATTTT	CASSLGGSGDTQYF
TRBD1	TRBV28	TRBJ2-3	NA	TGTGCCAGCAGCCCGTTGACAGGGGCCGCAGATACGCAGTATTTT	CASSPLTGAADTQYF
TRBD2	TRBV10-3	TRBJ2-1	NA	TGTGCCATCAGCCCCCTCGGGCGGGAGAGCTCCTACAATGAGCAGTTCTTC	CAISPLGRESSYNEQFF